Shown below are 21 T cell receptor beta chains from a single sample sequenced in a study of monozygotic twins with inflammatory bowel disease. After re-calling the 5' RACE reads, TCRdb lists one entry per CDR3 protein, DNA absent. The sample holds over 350,000 distinct CDR3 sequences. The sequenced material came from blood. Receptors were obtained from a human donor with ulcerative colitis or Crohn's disease, or a healthy co-twin of an affected twin (not recorded which).

The rearrangement links TRBV5-1 to TRBJ1-6. CDR1 and CDR2 from the germline V gene are SGHRS and YFSETQ. The CDR3 runs 16 residues. The CDR3 reads CASSLDGGGENSPLHF.

J is TRBJ1-5 and V is TRBV27; TCRdb returns TRBD1, unconfirmable since there is no DNA. The CDR3 contains 14 residues. Germline CDR1 MNHEY, CDR2 SMNVEV (reference sequence). CDR3 amino acids: CASSLRQGNQPQHF.

The J gene is TRBJ1-3, the V gene TRBV4-1; absent DNA, TCRdb's TRBD1 call cannot be checked. CDR1 and CDR2 (germline): MGHRA, YSYEKL. There are 15 residues in the CDR3. CDR3 amino acids: CASSPARDRRYTIYF.

The genes are TRBV7-6 and TRBJ2-3; the TCRdb D gene call, TRBD2, has no DNA to confirm it. The CDR3 sequence is 16 residues long. The germline gives CDR1 SGHVS, CDR2 FNYEAQ. Here the CDR3 reads CASRPGLAGLSDTQYF.

This chain uses TRBV20-1 with TRBJ2-1; the D call from TCRdb, TRBD1, cannot be confirmed without DNA. Germline loops: CDR1 DFQATT, CDR2 SNEGSKA (reference sequence). The length of the CDR3 is 14 residues. This chain's CDR3 is CSASSDRLDSEQFF.

This chain uses TRBV24-1 with TRBJ2-1; TCRdb proposes TRBD1, but this gene call is untestable without DNA. This CDR3 has 12 residues. Germline assignment: CDR1 KGHDR and CDR2 SFDVKD. The CDR3 loop reads CATRGRGNEQFF.

The chain is built from TRBV2 and TRBJ2-5. Germline V lookup: CDR1 SNHLY, CDR2 FYNNEI. There are 14 residues in the CDR3. CDR3 residues: CASNGLGNKETQYF.

The rearrangement joins TRBV7-7 to TRBJ2-3. In germline, CDR1 is SSHAT, CDR2 FNYEAQ (reference sequence). CDR3 length equals 14 residues. This CDR3 reads CASSRTSTGDTQYF.

The CDR3 spells CASSSRTGRGYTF. This chain links TRBV7-2 with TRBJ1-2; TCRdb outputs TRBD1, but without DNA this stays unchecked. Germline V lookup: CDR1 SGHTA, CDR2 FQGNSA. This CDR3 is built from 13 residues.

The chain carries TRBV3-1 and TRBJ2-6; TCRdb returns TRBD2, unconfirmable since there is no DNA. The CDR3 length is 17 residues. Germline V gives CDR1 LGHDT, CDR2 YNNKEL (reference sequence). Here the CDR3 reads CASSPRGGPPGANVLTF.

The chain is built from TRBV6-5 and TRBJ2-1; the TCRdb D gene call, TRBD2, has no DNA to confirm it. The CDR3 has 16 residues. Germline V gives CDR1 MNHEY, CDR2 SVGAGI. CDR3 amino acids: CASSYQTSGIYNEQFF.

The CDR3 protein is CATQGLSTSYEQYF. The chain couples TRBV10-3 to TRBJ2-7; the D gene TCRdb calls, TRBD1, cannot be checked with no DNA. Germline assignment: CDR1 ENHRY and CDR2 SYGVKD. This CDR3 spans 14 amino acids.

The chain is built from TRBV9 and TRBJ1-2; TCRdb calls TRBD1, which cannot be checked without DNA. The CDR3 has 15 amino acids. CDR1 is SGDLS and CDR2 is YYNGEE in the germline V gene. The chain's CDR3 is CASSASPGQGYGYTF.

This chain joins TRBV18 and TRBJ2-3; the D call from TCRdb, TRBD1, cannot be confirmed without DNA. The germline V gene has CDR1 KGHSH and CDR2 LQKENI. CDR3 length equals 16 residues. The CDR3 sequence is CASSPSGTVTTDTQYF.

This rearrangement joins TRBV11-1 to TRBJ2-5; without DNA, the TCRdb call of TRBD1 cannot be checked. Germline-derived CDR1 and CDR2 are SGHAT and FQDESV (reference sequence). The CDR3 is made up of 15 amino acids. The CDR3 sequence: CASKDRGVSSETQYF.

This chain connects TRBV5-1 to TRBJ2-7; TCRdb's D gene call, TRBD1, goes unchecked for lack of DNA. The CDR3 extends over 15 amino acids. From germline, CDR1 is SGHRS and CDR2 YFSETQ. CDR3 loop: CASSSGGLSSYEQYF.

The rearrangement joins TRBV7-3 to TRBJ2-1; with no DNA, the TCRdb D assignment of TRBD2 cannot be verified. Germline V gene data show CDR1 as SGHTA and CDR2 as FQGTGA. The CDR3 runs 14 residues. The CDR3 spells CASTAGGPLYEQFF.

The chain combines TRBV7-3 with TRBJ2-1; the D call from TCRdb, TRBD1, cannot be confirmed without DNA. There are 13 residues in the CDR3. The germline gives CDR1 SGHTA, CDR2 FQGTGA. CDR3 residues: CASSADRVNEQFF.

The chain employs TRBV11-1 and TRBJ2-5; TCRdb selects TRBD1, and the lack of DNA leaves this call unchecked. The CDR3 contains 17 residues. The V gene's germline CDR1 is SGHAT and CDR2 FQDESV (reference sequence). The CDR3 region is CASSPGTGGFGGETQYF.

The chain employs TRBV28 and TRBJ2-7; TCRdb returns TRBD1, unconfirmable since there is no DNA. Per germline, CDR1 MDHEN and CDR2 SYDVKM. This CDR3 has 13 residues. CDR3 residues: CASSLYHGAEQYF.

V and J are TRBV27 and TRBJ2-5; the TCRdb D gene call, TRBD1, has no DNA to confirm it. Germline loops: CDR1 MNHEY, CDR2 SMNVEV (reference sequence). This CDR3 spans 14 amino acids. CDR3 in amino acids: CASSLLQGTETQYF.